Listed below are T cell receptor beta chains from one sample, sequenced in a study of beta chain features in type 1 diabetes. TCRdb's table, derived via immunoSEQ multiplex PCR, lists solely in-frame clones and lacks some. Among some 900,000 clones listed, about a sixth were seen once. Source material: naive CD4+ T cells from blood. All receptors come from a woman between 18 and 29 years old in good health. The CDR3 runs from the conserved cysteine through the conserved F or W. The D gene is left open where the match is weak. Size values are once, few and many counts, or a class for expanded clones, and some rows have none.

>NA|TRBJ2-7|NA|TRBV7-2
CASSYYRAVANYEQYF
TGTGCCAGCAGCTACTACCGGGCGGTAGCGAACTACGAGCAGTACTTC
>NA|TRBJ2-6|once|TRBV18
CASSPLYSGANVLTF
TGTGCCAGCTCACCTCTGTACTCTGGGGCCAACGTCCTGACTTTC
>NA|TRBJ2-7|few|TRBV6-6
CASSYPDNSYEQYF
TGTGCCAGCAGTTACCCCGACAACTCCTACGAGCAGTACTTC
>NA|TRBJ1-1|NA|TRBV7-3
CASSSDGTNTEAFF
TGTGCCAGCAGCTCGGACGGGACAAACACTGAAGCTTTCTTT
>TRBD1|TRBJ2-4|NA|TRBV28
CASGTGGSLAKNIQYF
TGTGCCAGCGGGACAGGGGGCTCTCTAGCCAAAAACATTCAGTACTTC
>TRBD2|TRBJ2-7|NA|TRBV5-1
CASSLLGSGSYEQYF
TGCGCCAGCAGCTTGTTGGGGAGCGGGAGTTACGAGCAGTACTTC
>NA|TRBJ1-4|few|TRBV4-3
CASSQGPRVTNEKLFF
TGCGCCAGCAGCCAGGGCCCCAGGGTTACTAATGAAAAACTGTTTTTT
>TRBD1|TRBJ2-7|NA|TRBV14
CASSHPGTGHHEQYF
TGTGCCAGCAGCCACCCCGGGACAGGGCATCACGAGCAGTACTTC
>NA|TRBJ2-7|few|TRBV2
CASSASGLAVYEQYF
TGTGCCAGCAGTGCCTCGGGACTGGCAGTCTACGAGCAGTACTTC
>TRBD1|TRBJ1-2|NA|TRBV19
CASRPQGAVDGYTF
TGTGCCAGTAGACCACAGGGGGCAGTGGACGGCTACACCTTC
>TRBD1|TRBJ1-1|few|TRBV5-1
CASSSATGIVTEAFF
TGCGCCAGCAGCTCGGCGACAGGGATCGTCACTGAAGCTTTCTTT
>TRBD2|TRBJ2-3|NA|TRBV5-4
CASSRQLAGGADTQYF
TGCGCCAGCAGCCGCCAACTAGCGGGAGGGGCAGATACGCAGTATTTT
>NA|TRBJ2-3|NA|TRBV10-3
CAITPYVGESNTQYF
TGTGCCATCACCCCCTACGTGGGAGAGTCAAATACGCAGTATTTT